The T cell receptor beta chain described here comes from a study of shared clonotypes between healthy human individuals (TCRdb year 2020). Notes on the research overall: The cohort included three men and a couple of women between 18 and 49 years of age. Per donor, leukapheresis produced somewhere between about 0.94 and 9 billion PBMCs. Libraries were prepared and TCR repertoires were sequenced by different laboratories using diverse techniques, in order to increase sequencing depth and limit assay-specific biases. Blood TCR repertoires of a handful of healthy adults were deeply sequenced to estimate repertoire size and the extent of clonotype sharing between individuals. Per donor, three plates each were used for CD4 naive and CD4 memory, two for CD8 naive, and one for CD8 memory.

Concerning this clone: Which antigen it targets is not known. No per-base quality is available; no much larger clone lies one base away. The sample holds other DNA sequences that translate to the same CDR3.

The donors were healthy, HIV-negative adults with no recently reported acute infections or vaccinations. Only Caucasian adults living in Nashville, Tennessee, USA were represented among the donors. Magnetic negative selection was used to enrich CD4+ T cells, after which naive cells were positively selected on CD45RA and the negative fraction became the memory subset. Blood was collected by leukapheresis, and PBMCs were isolated by Ficoll-Histopaque density gradient centrifugation and then cryopreserved in liquid nitrogen vapor phase. Purity and quantity of every magnetically sorted T cell population were checked by analytical flow cytometry. From each sorted fraction, genomic DNA was isolated and quantified by UV absorbance on a Nanodrop 2000c. Broad study findings and their caveats: Across several donors, about 4.5% of naive CD4, over 3% of naive CD8, under 2.5% of memory CD4, and roughly 0.41% of memory CD8 clonotypes were shared. Because the study included only a small number of donors, the genetic and exposure-history diversity represented was limited. Naive subsets generally had larger estimated clonotype richness than memory subsets did. Based on pairwise subsampling, the degree of clonotype sharing among donors was expected to be affected by sequencing depth. Even with the large sequencing depth, rarefaction of the sorted-subset datasets indicated that sequencing was incomplete. Sampling was limited to blood, and TCR repertoires in tissue likely differ from TCR repertoires in blood. Clonotypes shared by all four sorted-subset donors showed higher generation probabilities than non-shared clonotypes.

Using the deep immunoSEQ assay, TCR CDR3 regions were amplified from genomic DNA by multiplex PCR. Extracted genomic DNA from each cell subset was spread evenly across all wells of several immunoSEQ 96-well plates, with each plate serving as a replicate. Each replicate PCR for sorted subsets received roughly 0.2 ug genomic DNA, equal to roughly 30,000 T cell genomes. Purified libraries were measured with a Qubit 3.0 fluorometer, size-checked on a Bioanalyzer 2100, and measured again with the KAPA Library Quantification kit. Each immunoSEQ 96-well plate was sequenced on its own single-read 150-cycle Illumina NextSeq 550 flow cell. The authors processed their data as follows. The immunoSEQ output contained only junctional sequences without quality scores, so filtering could not match that applied to full-length reads. Sequences were annotated with PyIR, a Python wrapper for IgBLAST v1.9, and V/J genes and CDR3 were assigned using IMGT germline references. Reads were filtered out if the reads had weak V/J assignments (E-value above 1e-6), no CDR3, stop codons, out-of-frame junctions, or ambiguous translated residues. V3J clonotypes were defined as sequences sharing an identical inferred V gene, J gene, and CDR3 amino acid sequence. Percentage overlap between repertoires was computed as shared unique clonotypes divided by the size of the smaller repertoire. RTK rarefaction, the Chao1 estimator, and Recon v2.1 estimates of unobserved clonotypes were used to assess repertoire richness. Generation probabilities for all TCRbeta clonotypes obtained by the gDNA method from a handful of donors were computed using OLGA. Not all clones reach the TCRdb copy of this immuneACCESS table, which keeps in-frame sequences only. Checked studies attribute under half of the gap to unresolved V genes and leave the rest unexplained. The V and J calls and clone size are taken from that table; D and trimming were inferred from the DNA. The sample records roughly 1.5 million clones, 95% to 99% of which are singletons. Of the sample, about 0.45% is held by the ten largest clones.

The cysteine opens and the phenylalanine closes a CDR3 of 12 amino acids. The CDR3 DNA has 36 bases and is translated from base 1. The junction shows trimming of 2 bases on V and 4 bases on J, plus 4 bases between the germline ends. CDR1 and CDR2 are drawn from the germline V gene: KGHSH, LQKENI. This clonotype was obtained from a young man in good health. The specimen sequenced was naive CD4+ T cells sorted from blood. The cell subset or site label of this sample denotes: CD45RA+ positively selected. Here the chain combines TRBV18 and TRBJ2-3; the D gene lacks a confident call. The DNA sequence is TGTGCCAGCTCACCAAGCCCAGATACGCAGTATTTT. Its protein product is CASSPSPDTQYF.